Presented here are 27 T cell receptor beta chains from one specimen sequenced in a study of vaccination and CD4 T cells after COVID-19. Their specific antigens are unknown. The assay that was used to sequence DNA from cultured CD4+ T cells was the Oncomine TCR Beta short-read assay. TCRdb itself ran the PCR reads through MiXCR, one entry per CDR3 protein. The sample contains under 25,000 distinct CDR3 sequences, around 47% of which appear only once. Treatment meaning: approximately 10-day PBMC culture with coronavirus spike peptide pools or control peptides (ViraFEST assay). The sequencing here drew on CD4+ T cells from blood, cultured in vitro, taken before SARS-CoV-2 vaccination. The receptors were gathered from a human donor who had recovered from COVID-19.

CDR3: CASLERTSGNTIYF. The CDR3 DNA follows: TGTGCCAGCCTAGAAAGGACCTCTGGAAACACCATATATTTT. The chain is built from TRBV28 and TRBJ1-3; the D is unclear. Germline V gene data show CDR1 as MDHEN and CDR2 as SYDVKM. The CDR3 covers 14 residues. V lost 8 bases and J lost 0, with 11 bases in between.

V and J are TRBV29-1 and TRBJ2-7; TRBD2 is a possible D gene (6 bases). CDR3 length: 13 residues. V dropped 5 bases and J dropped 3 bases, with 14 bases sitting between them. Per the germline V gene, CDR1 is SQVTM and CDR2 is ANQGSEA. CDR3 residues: CSVTGTSSYEQYF. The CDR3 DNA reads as TGCAGCGTTACCGGCACTAGCAGCTACGAGCAGTACTTC.

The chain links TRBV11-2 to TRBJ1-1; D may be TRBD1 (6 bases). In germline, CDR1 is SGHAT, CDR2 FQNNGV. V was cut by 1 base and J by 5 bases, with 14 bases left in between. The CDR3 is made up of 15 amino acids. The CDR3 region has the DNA TGTGCCAGCAGCTTAGTGGGCAGGGGTTATACTGAAGCTTTCTTT. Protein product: CASSLVGRGYTEAFF. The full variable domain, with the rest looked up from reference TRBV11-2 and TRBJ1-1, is EAGVAQSPRYKIIEKRQSVAFWCNPISGHATLYWYQQILGQGPKLLIQFQNNGVVDDSQLPKDRFSAERLKGVDSTLKIQPAKLEDSAVYLCASSLVGRGYTEAFFGQGTRLTVV.

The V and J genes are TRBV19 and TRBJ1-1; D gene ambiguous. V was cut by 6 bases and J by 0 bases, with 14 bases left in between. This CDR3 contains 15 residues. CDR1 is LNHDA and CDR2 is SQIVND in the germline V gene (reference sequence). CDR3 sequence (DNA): TGTGCCAGTAGAAGGGAGACGGTATTGAACACTGAAGCTTTCTTT. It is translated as CASRRETVLNTEAFF.

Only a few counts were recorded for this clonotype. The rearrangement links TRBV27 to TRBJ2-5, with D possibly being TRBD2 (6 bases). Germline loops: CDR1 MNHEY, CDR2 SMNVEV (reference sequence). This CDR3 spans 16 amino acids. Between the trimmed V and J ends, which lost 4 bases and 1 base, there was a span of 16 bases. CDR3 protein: CASSSLAPKPQETQYF. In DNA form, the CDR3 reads TGTGCCAGCAGTTCGCTAGCGCCTAAACCCCAAGAGACCCAGTACTTC.

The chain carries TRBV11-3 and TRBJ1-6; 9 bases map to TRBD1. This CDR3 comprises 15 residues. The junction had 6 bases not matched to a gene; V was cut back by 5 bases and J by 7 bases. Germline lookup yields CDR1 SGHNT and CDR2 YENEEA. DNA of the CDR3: TGTGCCAGCAGCAAGATGACAGGGGGAAATTCACCCCTCCACTTT. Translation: CASSKMTGGNSPLHF.

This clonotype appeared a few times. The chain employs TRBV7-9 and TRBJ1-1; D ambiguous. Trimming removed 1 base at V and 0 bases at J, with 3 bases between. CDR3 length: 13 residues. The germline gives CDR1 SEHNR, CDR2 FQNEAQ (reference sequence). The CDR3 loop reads CASSLVMNTEAFF. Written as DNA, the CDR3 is TGTGCCAGCAGCTTAGTGATGAACACTGAAGCTTTCTTT.

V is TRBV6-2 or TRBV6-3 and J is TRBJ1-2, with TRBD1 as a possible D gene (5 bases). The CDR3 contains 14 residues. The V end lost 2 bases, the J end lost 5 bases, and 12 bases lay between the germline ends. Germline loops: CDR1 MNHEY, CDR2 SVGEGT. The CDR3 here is CASSYRGMGYGYTF. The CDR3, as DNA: TGTGCCAGCAGTTACCGGGGGATGGGGTATGGCTACACCTTC.

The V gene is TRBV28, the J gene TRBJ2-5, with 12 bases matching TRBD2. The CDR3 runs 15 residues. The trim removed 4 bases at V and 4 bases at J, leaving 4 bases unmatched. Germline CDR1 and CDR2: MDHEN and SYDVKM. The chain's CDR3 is CASSSQTSGRETQYF. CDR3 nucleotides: TGTGCCAGCAGTTCCCAGACTAGCGGGAGAGAGACCCAGTACTTC. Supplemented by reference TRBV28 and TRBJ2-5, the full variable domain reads DVKVTQSSRYLVKRTGEKVFLECVQDMDHENMFWYRQDPGLGLRLIYFSYDVKMKEKGDIPEGYSVSREKKERFSLILESASTNQTSMYLCASSSQTSGRETQYFGPGTRLLVL.

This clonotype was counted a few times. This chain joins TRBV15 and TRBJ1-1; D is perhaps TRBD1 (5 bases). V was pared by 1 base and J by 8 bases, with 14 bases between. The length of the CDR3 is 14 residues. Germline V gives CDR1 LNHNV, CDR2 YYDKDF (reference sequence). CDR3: CATSRGGARLEAFF. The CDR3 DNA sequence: TGTGCCACCAGCAGAGGTGGGGCAAGGCTCGAAGCTTTCTTT.

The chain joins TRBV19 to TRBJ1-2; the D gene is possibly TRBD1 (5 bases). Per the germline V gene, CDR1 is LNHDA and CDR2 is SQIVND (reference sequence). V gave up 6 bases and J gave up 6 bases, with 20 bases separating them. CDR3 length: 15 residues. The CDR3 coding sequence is TGTGCCAGTAGCTCTTCCTTTGGGGGTAGGAATGGCTACACCTTC. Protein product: CASSSSFGGRNGYTF.

CDR3 residues: CASSRGRDNEQFF. The CDR3 nucleotides read TGTGCCAGCAGCAGAGGACGGGACAATGAGCAGTTCTTC. The rearrangement joins TRBV7-3 to TRBJ2-1; D gene unclear. Between the trimmed V and J ends, which lost 5 bases and 5 bases, there was a span of 10 bases. CDR1 SGHTA and CDR2 FQGTGA come from the germline V gene. The CDR3 totals 13 residues.

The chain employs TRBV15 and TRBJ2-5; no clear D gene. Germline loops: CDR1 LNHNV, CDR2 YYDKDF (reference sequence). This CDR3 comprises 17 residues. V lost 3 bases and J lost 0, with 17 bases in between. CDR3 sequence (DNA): TGTGCCACCAGCAGTAGGAACCGGGCAGCGTACCAAGAGACCCAGTACTTC. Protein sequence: CATSSRNRAAYQETQYF.

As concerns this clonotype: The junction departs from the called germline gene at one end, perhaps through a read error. CDR3 loop: CASSITENFGYTF. CDR3 bases: TGTGCCAGTAGTATAACAGAGAACTTTGGCTACACCTTC. The chain carries TRBV19 and TRBJ1-2; D call uncertain. CDR1 and CDR2 from the germline V gene are LNHDA and SQIVND (reference sequence). The CDR3 is made up of 13 amino acids.

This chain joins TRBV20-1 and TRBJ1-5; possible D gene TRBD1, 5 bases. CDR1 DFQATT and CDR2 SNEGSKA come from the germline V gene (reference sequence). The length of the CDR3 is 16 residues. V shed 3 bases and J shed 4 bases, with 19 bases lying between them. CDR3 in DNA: TGCAGTGCTAGTTTTTCTGACAGCCGTACAAATCAGCCCCAGCATTTT. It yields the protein CSASFSDSRTNQPQHF.

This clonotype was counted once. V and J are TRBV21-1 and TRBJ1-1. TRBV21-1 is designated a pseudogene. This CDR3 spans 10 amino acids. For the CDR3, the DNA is TGTGCCAGCAGCCCTTCTGAAGCTTTCTTT. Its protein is CASSPSEAFF.

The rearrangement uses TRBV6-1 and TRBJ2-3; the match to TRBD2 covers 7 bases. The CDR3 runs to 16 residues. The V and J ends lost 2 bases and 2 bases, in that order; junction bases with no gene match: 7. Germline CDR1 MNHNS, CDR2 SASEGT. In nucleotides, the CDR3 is TGTGCCAGCAGTGAAAACGGCGGGAGTTCCACAGATACGCAGTATTTT. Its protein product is CASSENGGSSTDTQYF.

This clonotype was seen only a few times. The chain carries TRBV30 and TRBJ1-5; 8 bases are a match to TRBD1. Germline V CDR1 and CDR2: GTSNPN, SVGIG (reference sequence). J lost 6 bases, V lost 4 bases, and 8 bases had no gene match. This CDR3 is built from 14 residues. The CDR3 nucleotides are TGTGCCTGGAATCAGGGGGCGCCGGGTCAGCCCCAGCATTTT. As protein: CAWNQGAPGQPQHF.

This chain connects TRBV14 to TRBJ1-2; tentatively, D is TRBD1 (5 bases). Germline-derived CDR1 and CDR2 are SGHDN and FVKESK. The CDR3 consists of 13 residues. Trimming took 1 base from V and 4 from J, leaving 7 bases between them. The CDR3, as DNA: TGTGCCAGCAGCCAAGTGACAGCCTATGGCTACACCTTC. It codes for CASSQVTAYGYTF.

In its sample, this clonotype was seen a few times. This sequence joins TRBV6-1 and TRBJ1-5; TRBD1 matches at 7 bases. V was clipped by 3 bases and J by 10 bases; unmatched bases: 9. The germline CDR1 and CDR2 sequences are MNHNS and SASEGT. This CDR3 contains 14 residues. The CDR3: CASSEGTASEPQHF. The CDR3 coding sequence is TGTGCCAGCAGTGAGGGGACAGCCTCCGAACCCCAGCATTTT.

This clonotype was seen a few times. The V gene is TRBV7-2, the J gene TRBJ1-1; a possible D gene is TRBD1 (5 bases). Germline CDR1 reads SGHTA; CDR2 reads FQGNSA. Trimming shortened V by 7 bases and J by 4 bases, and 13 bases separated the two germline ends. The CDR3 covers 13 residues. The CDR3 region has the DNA TGTGCCAGCACGAGGGACCCTACCACTGAAGCTTTCTTT. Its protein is CASTRDPTTEAFF.

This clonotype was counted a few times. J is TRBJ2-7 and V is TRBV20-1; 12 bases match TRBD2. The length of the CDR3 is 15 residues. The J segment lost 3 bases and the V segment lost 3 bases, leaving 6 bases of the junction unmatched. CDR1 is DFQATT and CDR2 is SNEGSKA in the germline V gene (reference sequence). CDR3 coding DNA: TGCAGTGCTAGTCGGACTAGCGGGACAAACTACGAGCAGTACTTC. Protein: CSASRTSGTNYEQYF.

CDR3: CASSLILGQTSTDTQYF. CDR3 sequence (DNA): TGTGCCAGCAGCTTAATCCTCGGGCAAACTAGCACAGATACGCAGTATTTT. The chain joins TRBV11-2 to TRBJ2-3; D is uncertain. Per the germline V gene, CDR1 is SGHAT and CDR2 is FQNNGV. V was shortened by 2 bases and J by 0 bases, with 15 bases between the two germline ends. The CDR3 consists of 17 residues.

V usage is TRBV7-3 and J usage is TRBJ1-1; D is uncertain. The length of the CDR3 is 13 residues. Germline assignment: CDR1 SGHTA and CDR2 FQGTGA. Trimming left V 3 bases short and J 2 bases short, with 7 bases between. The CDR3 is CASSFGENTEAFF. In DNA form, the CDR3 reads TGTGCCAGCAGCTTTGGGGAAAACACTGAAGCTTTCTTT. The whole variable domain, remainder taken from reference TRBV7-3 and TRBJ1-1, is GAGVSQTPSNKVTEKGKYVELRCDPISGHTALYWYRQSLGQGPEFLIYFQGTGAADDSGLPNDRFFAVRPEGSVSTLKIQRTERGDSAVYLCASSFGENTEAFFGQGTRLTVV.

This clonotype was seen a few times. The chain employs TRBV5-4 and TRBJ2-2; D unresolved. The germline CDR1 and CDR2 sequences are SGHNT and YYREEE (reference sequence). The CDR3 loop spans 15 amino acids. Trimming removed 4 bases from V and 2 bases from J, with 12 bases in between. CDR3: CASSPAGPNTGELFF. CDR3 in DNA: TGTGCCAGCAGCCCTGCCGGACCAAACACCGGGGAGCTGTTTTTT.

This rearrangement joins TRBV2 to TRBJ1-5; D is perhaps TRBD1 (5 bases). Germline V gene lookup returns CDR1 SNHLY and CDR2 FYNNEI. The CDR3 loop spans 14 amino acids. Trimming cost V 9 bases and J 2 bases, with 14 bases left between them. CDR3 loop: CASKQEIGNQPQHF. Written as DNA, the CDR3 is TGTGCCAGTAAACAGGAGATAGGCAATCAGCCCCAGCATTTT. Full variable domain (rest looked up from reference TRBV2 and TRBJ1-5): EPEVTQTPSHQVTQMGQEVILRCVPISNHLYFYWYRQILGQKVEFLVSFYNNEISEKSEIFDDQFSVERPDGSNFTLKIRSTKLEDSAMYFCASKQEIGNQPQHFGDGTRLSIL.

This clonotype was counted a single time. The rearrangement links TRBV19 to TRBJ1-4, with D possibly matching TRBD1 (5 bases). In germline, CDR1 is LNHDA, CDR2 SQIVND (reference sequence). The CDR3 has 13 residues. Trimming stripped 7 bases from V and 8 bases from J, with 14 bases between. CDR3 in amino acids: CASTPRVREKLFF. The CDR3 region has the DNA TGTGCCAGTACCCCCAGGGTCCGGGAAAAACTGTTTTTT. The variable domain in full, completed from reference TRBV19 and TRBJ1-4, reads DGGITQSPKYLFRKEGQNVTLSCEQNLNHDAMYWYRQDPGQGLRLIYYSQIVNDFQKGDIAEGYSVSREKKESFPLTVTSAQKNPTAFYLCASTPRVREKLFFGSGTQLSVL.